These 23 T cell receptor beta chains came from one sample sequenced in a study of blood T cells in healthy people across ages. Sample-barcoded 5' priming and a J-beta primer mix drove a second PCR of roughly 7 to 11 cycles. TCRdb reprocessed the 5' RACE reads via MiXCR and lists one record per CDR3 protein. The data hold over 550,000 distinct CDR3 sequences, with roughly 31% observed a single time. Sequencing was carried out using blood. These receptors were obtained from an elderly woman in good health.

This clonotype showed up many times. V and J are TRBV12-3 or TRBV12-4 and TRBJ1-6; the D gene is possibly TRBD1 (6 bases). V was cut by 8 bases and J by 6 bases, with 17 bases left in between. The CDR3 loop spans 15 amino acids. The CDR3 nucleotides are TGTGCCAGCCTAAACTGGCAGGGGCGTAATTCACCCCTCCACTTT. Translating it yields CASLNWQGRNSPLHF.

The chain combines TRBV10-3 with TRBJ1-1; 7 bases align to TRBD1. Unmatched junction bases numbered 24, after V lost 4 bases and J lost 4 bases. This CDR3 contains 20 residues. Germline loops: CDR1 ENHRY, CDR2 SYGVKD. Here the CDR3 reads CAISGNPTYSGRGLGTEAFF. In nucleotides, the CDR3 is TGTGCCATCAGTGGGAATCCCACGTACTCCGGTAGGGGGCTGGGCACTGAAGCTTTCTTT.

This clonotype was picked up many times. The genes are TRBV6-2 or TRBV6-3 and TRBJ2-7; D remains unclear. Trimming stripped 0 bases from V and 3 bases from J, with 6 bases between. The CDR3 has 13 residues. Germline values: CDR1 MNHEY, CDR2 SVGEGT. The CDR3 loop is CASSYSIGYEQYF. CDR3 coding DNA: TGTGCCAGCAGTTACTCGATCGGCTACGAGCAGTACTTC.

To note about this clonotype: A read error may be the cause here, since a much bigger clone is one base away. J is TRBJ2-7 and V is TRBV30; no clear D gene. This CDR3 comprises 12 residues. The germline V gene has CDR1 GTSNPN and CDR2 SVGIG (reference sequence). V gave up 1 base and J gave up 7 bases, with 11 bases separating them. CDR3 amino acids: CAWSEDYNEQYF. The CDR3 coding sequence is TGTGCCTGGAGTGAGGATTACAATGAGCAGTACTTC.

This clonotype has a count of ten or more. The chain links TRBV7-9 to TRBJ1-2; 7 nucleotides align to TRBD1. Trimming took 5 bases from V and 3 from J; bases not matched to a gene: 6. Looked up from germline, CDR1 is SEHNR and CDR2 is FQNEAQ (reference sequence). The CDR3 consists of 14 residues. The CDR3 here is CASSQDRRYYGYTF. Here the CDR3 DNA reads TGTGCCAGCAGCCAGGACAGGAGGTACTATGGCTACACCTTC.

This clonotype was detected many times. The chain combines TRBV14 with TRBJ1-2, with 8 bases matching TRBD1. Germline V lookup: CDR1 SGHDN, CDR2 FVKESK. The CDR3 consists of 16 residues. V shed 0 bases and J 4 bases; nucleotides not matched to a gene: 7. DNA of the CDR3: TGTGCCAGCAGCCAAGATCGGGCAGGGGGCGGCTATGGCTACACCTTC. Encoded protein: CASSQDRAGGGYGYTF.

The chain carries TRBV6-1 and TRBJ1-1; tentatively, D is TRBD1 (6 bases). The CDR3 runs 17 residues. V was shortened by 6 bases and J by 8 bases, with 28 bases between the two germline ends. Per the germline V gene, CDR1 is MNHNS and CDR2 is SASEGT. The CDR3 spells CASSVGWGPGTDREAFF. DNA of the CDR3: TGTGCCAGCAGCGTCGGATGGGGTCCGGGCACGGACAGAGAAGCTTTCTTT.

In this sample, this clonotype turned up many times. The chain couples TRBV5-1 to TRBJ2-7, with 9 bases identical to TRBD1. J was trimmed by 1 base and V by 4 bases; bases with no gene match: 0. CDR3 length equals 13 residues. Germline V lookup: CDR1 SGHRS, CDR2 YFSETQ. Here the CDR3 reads CASSGQGSYEQYF. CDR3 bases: TGCGCCAGCAGCGGACAGGGGTCCTACGAGCAGTACTTC.

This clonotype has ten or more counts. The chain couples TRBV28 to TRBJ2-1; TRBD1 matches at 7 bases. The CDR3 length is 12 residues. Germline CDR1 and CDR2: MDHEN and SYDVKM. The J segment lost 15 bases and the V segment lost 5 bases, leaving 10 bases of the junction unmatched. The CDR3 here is CASSGPGQNRFF. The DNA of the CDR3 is TGTGCCAGCAGTGGGCCGGGACAGAATAGGTTCTTC.

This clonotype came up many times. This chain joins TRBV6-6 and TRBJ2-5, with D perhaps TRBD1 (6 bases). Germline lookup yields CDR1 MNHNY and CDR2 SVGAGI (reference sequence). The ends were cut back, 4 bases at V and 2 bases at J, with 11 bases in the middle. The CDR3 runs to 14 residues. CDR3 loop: CASSFWTAQETQYF. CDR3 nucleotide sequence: TGTGCCAGCAGTTTCTGGACAGCTCAAGAGACCCAGTACTTC.

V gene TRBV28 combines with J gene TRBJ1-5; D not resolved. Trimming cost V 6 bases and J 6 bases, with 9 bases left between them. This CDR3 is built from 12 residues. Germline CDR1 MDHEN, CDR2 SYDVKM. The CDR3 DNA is TGTGCCAGCAGGGGTAGCGGTCAGCCCCAGCATTTT. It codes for CASRGSGQPQHF.

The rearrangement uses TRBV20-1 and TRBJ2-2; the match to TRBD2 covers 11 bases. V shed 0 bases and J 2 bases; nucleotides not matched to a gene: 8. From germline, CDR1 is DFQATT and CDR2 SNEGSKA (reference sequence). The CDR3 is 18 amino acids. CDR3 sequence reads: CSARDFSGGASNTGELFF. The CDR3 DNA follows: TGCAGTGCTAGAGATTTTAGCGGGGGGGCCTCTAACACCGGGGAGCTGTTTTTT.

This CDR3 reads CASGPSGQETQYF. As DNA, the CDR3 is TGTGCCAGCGGACCTAGCGGACAAGAGACCCAGTACTTC. The gene calls are TRBV7-9 and TRBJ2-5; the match to TRBD2 covers 7 bases. Looked up from germline, CDR1 is SEHNR and CDR2 is FQNEAQ (reference sequence). The trim removed 8 bases at V and 2 bases at J, leaving 5 bases unmatched. This CDR3 spans 13 amino acids.

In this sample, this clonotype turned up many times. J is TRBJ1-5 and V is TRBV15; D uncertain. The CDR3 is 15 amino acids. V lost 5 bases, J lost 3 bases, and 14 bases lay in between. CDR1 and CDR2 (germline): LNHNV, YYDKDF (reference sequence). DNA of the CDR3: TGTGCCACCAGCCCCGGGGAGGTCCTCAATCAGCCCCAGCATTTT. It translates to CATSPGEVLNQPQHF.

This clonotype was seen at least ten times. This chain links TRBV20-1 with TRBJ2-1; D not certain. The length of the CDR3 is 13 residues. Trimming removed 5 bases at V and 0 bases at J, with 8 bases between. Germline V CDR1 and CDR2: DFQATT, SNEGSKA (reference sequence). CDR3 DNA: TGCAGTGCTCCCACGAGCTCCTACAATGAGCAGTTCTTC. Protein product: CSAPTSSYNEQFF.

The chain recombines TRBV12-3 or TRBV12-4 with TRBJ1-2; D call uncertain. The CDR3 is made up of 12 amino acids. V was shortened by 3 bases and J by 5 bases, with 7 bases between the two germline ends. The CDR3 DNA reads TGTGCCAGCAGTTTCCAGCTGTATGGCTACACCTTC. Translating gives CASSFQLYGYTF.

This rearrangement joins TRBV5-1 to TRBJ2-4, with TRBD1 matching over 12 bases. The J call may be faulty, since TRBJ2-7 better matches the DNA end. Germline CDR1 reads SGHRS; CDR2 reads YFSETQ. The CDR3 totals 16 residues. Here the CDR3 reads CASSSGQGAITYEQYF. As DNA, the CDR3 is TGCGCCAGCAGCTCGGGACAGGGGGCGATCACCTACGAGCAGTACTTC.

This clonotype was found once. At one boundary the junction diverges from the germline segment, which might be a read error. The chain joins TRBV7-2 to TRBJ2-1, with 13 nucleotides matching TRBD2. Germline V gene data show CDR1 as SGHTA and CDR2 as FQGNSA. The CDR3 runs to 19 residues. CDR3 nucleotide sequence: TGTGCCTGCAGCTTAAGGTGGGGAGGACTAGCGGGGGCTGGGAATGAGCAGTTCTTC. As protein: CACSLRWGGLAGAGNEQFF.

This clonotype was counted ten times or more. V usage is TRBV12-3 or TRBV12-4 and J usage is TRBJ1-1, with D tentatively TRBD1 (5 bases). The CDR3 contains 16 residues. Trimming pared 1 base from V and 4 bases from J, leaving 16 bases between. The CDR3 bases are TGTGCCAGCAGTTTAGGCCAGGGAAGGGTGATCACTGAAGCTTTCTTT. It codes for CASSLGQGRVITEAFF.

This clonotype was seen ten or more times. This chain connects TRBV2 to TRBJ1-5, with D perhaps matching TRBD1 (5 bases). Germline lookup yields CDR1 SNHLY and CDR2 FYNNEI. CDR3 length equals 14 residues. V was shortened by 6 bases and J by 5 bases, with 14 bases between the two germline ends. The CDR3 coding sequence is TGTGCCAGCAGCCAGGGAGGTCGGGATCAGCCCCAGCATTTT. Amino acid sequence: CASSQGGRDQPQHF.

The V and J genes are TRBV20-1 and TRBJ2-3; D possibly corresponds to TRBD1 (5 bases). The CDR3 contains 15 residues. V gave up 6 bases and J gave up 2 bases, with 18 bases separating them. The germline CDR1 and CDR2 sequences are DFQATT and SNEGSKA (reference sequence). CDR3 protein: CSATQQDRSTDTQYF. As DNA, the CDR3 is TGCAGTGCAACCCAACAGGACCGTTCCACAGATACGCAGTATTTT.

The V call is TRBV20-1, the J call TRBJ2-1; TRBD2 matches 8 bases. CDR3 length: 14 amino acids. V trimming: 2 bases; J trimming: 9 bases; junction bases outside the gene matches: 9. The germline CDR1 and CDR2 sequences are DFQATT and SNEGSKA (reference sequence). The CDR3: CSARFQRETSEQFF. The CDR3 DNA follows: TGCAGTGCTAGATTCCAGCGGGAGACATCTGAGCAGTTCTTC.

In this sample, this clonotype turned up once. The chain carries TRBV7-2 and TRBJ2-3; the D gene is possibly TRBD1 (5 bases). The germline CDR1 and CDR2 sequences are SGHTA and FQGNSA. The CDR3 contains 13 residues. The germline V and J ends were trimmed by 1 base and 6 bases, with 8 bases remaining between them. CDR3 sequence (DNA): TGTGCCAGCAGCTTAGTGGGGCAGGATACGCAGTATTTT. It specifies CASSLVGQDTQYF.